This TCR beta chain was identified in a study of tumor and adjacent non-tumor tissue in lung cancer. A note on this clonotype: A much more abundant neighbour one base away suggests this may be a read error.

This CDR3 is built from 16 residues. A modified ARM-PCR protocol with three rounds of nested PCR amplified TCRbeta. TCRdb called the multiplex PCR reads again in MiXCR, with one record for every CDR3 protein. This sample carries some 99,000 distinct CDR3 sequences, roughly 77% of them seen once, and the ten largest clones take around a third. This sample's RNA came from whole unsorted tissue. Donors were chemotherapy-naive, newly diagnosed lung cancer surgical patients in China, August–late 2014. Sequenced: lung tumor tissue. The gene calls are TRBV12-3 or TRBV12-4 and TRBJ2-5, with TRBD2 identical over 12 bases. The sequence came from a woman aged 55-69 years with non-small cell lung cancer. The CDR3 is CASSSWTSGTQEIQYF. CDR3 sequence (DNA): TGTGCCAGCAGTTCCTGGACTAGCGGGACTCAAGAGATCCAGTACTTC.